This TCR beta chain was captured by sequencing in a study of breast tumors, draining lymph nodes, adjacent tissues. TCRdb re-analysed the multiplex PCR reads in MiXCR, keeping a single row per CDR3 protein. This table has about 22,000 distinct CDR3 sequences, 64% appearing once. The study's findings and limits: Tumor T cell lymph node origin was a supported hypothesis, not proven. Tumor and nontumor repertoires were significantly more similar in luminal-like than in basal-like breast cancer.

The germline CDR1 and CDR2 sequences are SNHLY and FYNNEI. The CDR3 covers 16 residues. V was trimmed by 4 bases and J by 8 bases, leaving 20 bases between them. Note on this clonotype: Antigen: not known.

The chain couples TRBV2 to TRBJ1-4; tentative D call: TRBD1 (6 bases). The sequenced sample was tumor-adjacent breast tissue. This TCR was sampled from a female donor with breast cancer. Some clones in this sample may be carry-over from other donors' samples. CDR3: CASSGDPGETLEKLFF. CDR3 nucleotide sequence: TGTGCCAGCAGTGGGGACCCAGGGGAAACCTTGGAAAAACTGTTTTTT.